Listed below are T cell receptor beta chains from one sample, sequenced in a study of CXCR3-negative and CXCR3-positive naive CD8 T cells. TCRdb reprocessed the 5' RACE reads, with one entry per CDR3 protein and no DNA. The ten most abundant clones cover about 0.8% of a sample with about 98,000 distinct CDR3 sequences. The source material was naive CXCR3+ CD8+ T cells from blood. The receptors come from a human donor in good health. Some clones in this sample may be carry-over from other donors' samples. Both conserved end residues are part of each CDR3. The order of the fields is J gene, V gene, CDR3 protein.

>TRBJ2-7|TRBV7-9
CASSSDNNSYEQYF
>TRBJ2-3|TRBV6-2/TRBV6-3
CASSYAISTDTQYF
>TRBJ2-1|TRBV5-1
CASSGFYGTYNEQFF
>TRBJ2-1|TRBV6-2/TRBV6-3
CASSPYGLAEYNEQFF
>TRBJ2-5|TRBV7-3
CASSVGTQETQYF
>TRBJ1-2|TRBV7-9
CASSAPFGYTF
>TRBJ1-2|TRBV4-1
CASSQGTGPYGYTF
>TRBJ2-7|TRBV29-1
CSVAFGSDSYEPYF
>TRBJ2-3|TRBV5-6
CASSLAEGTQYF
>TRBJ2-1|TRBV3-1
CASSQTFPEFNEQFF
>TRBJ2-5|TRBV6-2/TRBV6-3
CASSRGAQETQYF
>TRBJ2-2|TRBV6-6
CASSYSNWGLTNTGELFF
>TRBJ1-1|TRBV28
CASSLLGEGTEAFF
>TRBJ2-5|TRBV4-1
CASSHRLAGGQETQYF
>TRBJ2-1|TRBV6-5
CASRSRAGGPLNEQFF
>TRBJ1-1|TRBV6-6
CACNGGSGTEAFF
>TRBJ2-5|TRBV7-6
CASSLAVFGTGKETQYF
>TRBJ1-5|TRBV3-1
CASSQESGGQPQHF
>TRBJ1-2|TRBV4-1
CASSQRRGNYGYTF
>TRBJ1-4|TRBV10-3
CAISATRDRLEKLFF
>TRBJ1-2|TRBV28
CASSSRRDSSWDTF
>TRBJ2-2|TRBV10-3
CATQVPNTGELFF
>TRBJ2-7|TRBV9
CASSGTSPDEQYF
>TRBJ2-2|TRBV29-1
CSVDRGAGVGELFF
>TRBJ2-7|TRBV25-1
CASSELEWERYEQYF
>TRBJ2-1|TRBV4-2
CASSQDLETTSYNEQFF
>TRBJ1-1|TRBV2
CARDRTNMNTEAFF
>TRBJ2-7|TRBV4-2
CASSQVSDPSYEQYF
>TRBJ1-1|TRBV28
CASSVLGQMNTEAFF
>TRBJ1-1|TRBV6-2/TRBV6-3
CASMEPPVSLTPMGMNTEAFF
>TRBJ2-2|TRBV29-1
CSVELNGELFF
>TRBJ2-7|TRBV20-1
CSVSGGPSYEQYF
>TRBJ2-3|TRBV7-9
CASSSNRGPPRTDTQYF
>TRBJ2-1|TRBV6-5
CASSVGGGSYNEQFF
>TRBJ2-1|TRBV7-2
CASSGEDRMDEQFF
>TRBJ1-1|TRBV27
CASSLSMVAGGPNTEAFF
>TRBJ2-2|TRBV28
CASYWAGELFF
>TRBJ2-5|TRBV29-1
CSVWTDNQETQYF
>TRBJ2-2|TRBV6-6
CASSYTKAGTGELFF
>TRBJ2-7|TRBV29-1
CSVEDGLARGEQYF
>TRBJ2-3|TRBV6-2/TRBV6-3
CASSYKETDTQYF
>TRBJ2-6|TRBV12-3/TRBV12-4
CASSLGLTSSGANVLTF
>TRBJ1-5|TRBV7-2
CASSLATNQPQHF
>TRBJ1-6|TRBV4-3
CASSQEREPSPLHF
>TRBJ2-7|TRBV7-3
CASSLLSGSSYEQYF
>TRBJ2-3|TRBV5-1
CASSPGAWAVPSTDTQYF
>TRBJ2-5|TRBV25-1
CASSEYFIGGTQETQYF
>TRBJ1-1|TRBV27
CASSLLGMNTEAFF